Below are 32 T cell receptor beta chains sequenced from a single sample in a study of OX40 agonist ivuxolimab in advanced cancers. Assay used: immunoSEQ multiplex PCR; TCRdb lists only in-frame clones, some missing. Found here are about 69,000 clones, approximately 88% of them singletons; the top ten hold approximately 8%. The specimen comprised CD4+ or CD8+ T cells sorted from blood, sampled in a trial of the OX40 agonist ivuxolimab. The receptors stem from an adult with an advanced solid tumor such as melanoma, head and neck, liver or kidney cancer.

This clone has only one observation. The gene calls are TRBV4-2 and TRBJ1-5, with D tentatively TRBD1 (5 bases). V was cut by 3 bases and J by 0 bases, with 9 bases left in between. Per the germline V gene, CDR1 is LGHNA and CDR2 is YNFKEQ. CDR3 length: 15 amino acids. This CDR3 reads CASSHATASNQPQHF. CDR3 bases: TGTGCCAGCAGCCATGCGACAGCTAGCAATCAGCCCCAGCATTTT.

This chain joins TRBV6-5 and TRBJ2-7; the match to TRBD2 covers 10 bases. After removal of 5 bases from V and 3 bases from J, the junction contained 4 bases not matched to a gene. CDR3 length: 14 residues. Germline assignment: CDR1 MNHEY and CDR2 SVGAGI. The CDR3 DNA reads as TGTGCCAGCAGTCCTAGCGGGAGTATCTACGAGCAGTACTTC. Protein: CASSPSGSIYEQYF.

The V and J genes are TRBV19 and TRBJ2-2; D is unclear. Germline CDR1 and CDR2: LNHDA and SQIVND (reference sequence). The V end was cut by 3 bases, the J end by 1 base, with 6 bases between. The CDR3 extends over 14 amino acids. CDR3 coding DNA: TGTGCCAGTAGTATCCACTTGAACACCGGGGAGCTGTTTTTT. It yields the protein CASSIHLNTGELFF.

This rearrangement joins TRBV4-2 to TRBJ2-7, with D possibly TRBD1 on 5 matching bases. The length of the CDR3 is 15 residues. Germline assignment: CDR1 LGHNA and CDR2 YNFKEQ. V was clipped by 2 bases and J by 0 bases, with 11 bases between them. The CDR3 is CASSQTGSSSYEQYF. CDR3 coding DNA: TGTGCCAGCAGCCAAACAGGCTCAAGCTCCTACGAGCAGTACTTC.

This clone has only one observation. The rearrangement links TRBV5-6 to TRBJ2-7; 8 bases line up with TRBD1. Germline CDR1 and CDR2: SGHDT and YYEEEE. V lost 0 bases to trimming and J lost 5 bases; unmatched junction nucleotides: 10. The CDR3 is 16 amino acids. CDR3 in amino acids: CASSLATGGVRNEQYF. The CDR3 DNA follows: TGTGCCAGCAGCTTGGCCACAGGGGGAGTCCGAAACGAGCAGTACTTC.

The gene calls are TRBV5-4 and TRBJ2-2; no reliable D call. Germline V gene data show CDR1 as SGHNT and CDR2 as YYREEE (reference sequence). The ends were cut back, 2 bases at V and 4 bases at J, with 3 bases in the middle. The CDR3 consists of 12 residues. CDR3 DNA: TGTGCCAGCAGCTTAATCACCGGGGAGCTGTTTTTT. Translated: CASSLITGELFF.

V and J are TRBV28 and TRBJ1-6, with 10 bases aligning to TRBD1. J was trimmed by 7 bases and V by 5 bases; bases with no gene match: 5. Germline CDR1 reads MDHEN; CDR2 reads SYDVKM. The CDR3 runs to 15 residues. The CDR3 region has the DNA TGTGCCAGCAGTGCCGGGACAGGGGAAAATTCACCCCTCCACTTT. Translation gives CASSAGTGENSPLHF.

The chain combines TRBV6-1 with TRBJ2-7; no clear D gene. This CDR3 is 12 amino acids long. The germline gives CDR1 MNHNS, CDR2 SASEGT. V was shortened by 3 bases and J by 1 base, with 4 bases between the two germline ends. The CDR3 nucleotides are TGTGCCAGCAGTGACCTGTCCTACGAGCAGTACTTC. It yields the protein CASSDLSYEQYF.

The gene calls are TRBV4-1 and TRBJ1-1; a weak D match, TRBD1 (5 bases). The V end lost 0 bases, the J end lost 1 base, and 9 bases lay between the germline ends. Germline V gives CDR1 MGHRA, CDR2 YSYEKL. This CDR3 has 15 residues. CDR3 in amino acids: CASSQETDTNTEAFF. The CDR3 region has the DNA TGCGCCAGCAGCCAAGAGACAGACACGAACACTGAAGCTTTCTTT.

This rearrangement joins TRBV15 to TRBJ2-1, with 7 nucleotides matching TRBD1. The J segment lost 2 bases and the V segment lost 0 bases, leaving 4 bases of the junction unmatched. The CDR3 length is 16 residues. Germline CDR1 is LNHNV and CDR2 is YYDKDF (reference sequence). CDR3 region: CATSRDHRGTYNEQFF. In nucleotides, the CDR3 is TGTGCCACCAGCAGAGATCACAGGGGAACCTACAATGAGCAGTTCTTC.

This clone was detected once. This chain links TRBV7-2 with TRBJ2-3; D not certain. The CDR3 has 14 residues. The V end was cut by 5 bases, the J end by 11 bases, with 20 bases between. Germline CDR1 reads SGHTA; CDR2 reads FQGNSA. CDR3 sequence reads: CASSPTTPRAWQYF. In DNA form, the CDR3 reads TGTGCCAGCAGCCCTACAACCCCCCGGGCGTGGCAGTATTTT. Together with reference TRBV7-2 and TRBJ2-3, the CDR3 gives the full variable domain: GAGVSQSPSNKVTEKGKDVELRCDPISGHTALYWYRQSLGQGLEFLIYFQGNSAPDKSGLPSDRFSAERTGGSVSTLTIQRTQQEDSAVYLCASSPTTPRAWQYFGPGTRLTVL.

The DNA for the CDR3 is TGCAGCGTTGGGTCGGGGGACACTGAAGCTTTCTTT. This sequence encodes CSVGSGDTEAFF. The V and J genes are TRBV29-1 and TRBJ1-1; D may be TRBD1 (5 bases). The CDR3 has 12 residues. Germline V gives CDR1 SQVTM, CDR2 ANQGSEA. V was shortened by 4 bases and J by 3 bases, with 9 bases between the two germline ends. Combining the CDR3 with reference TRBV29-1 and TRBJ1-1 gives the whole variable domain SAVISQKPSRDICQRGTSLTIQCQVDSQVTMMFWYRQQPGQSLTLIATANQGSEATYESGFVIDKFPISRPNLTFSTLTVSNMSPEDSSIYLCSVGSGDTEAFFGQGTRLTVV.

The genes are TRBV19 and TRBJ2-3; D is unresolved. CDR1 and CDR2 (germline): LNHDA, SQIVND (reference sequence). This CDR3 spans 15 amino acids. V was shortened by 5 bases and J by 3 bases, with 15 bases between the two germline ends. The DNA for the CDR3 is TGTGCCAGTAGTCCGAGGATGAGATCGACAGATACGCAGTATTTT. This gives the protein CASSPRMRSTDTQYF.

The chain carries TRBV18 and TRBJ1-4, with no clear D. Trimming removed 1 base at V and 5 bases at J, with 11 bases between. The CDR3 extends over 15 amino acids. Germline CDR1 reads KGHSH; CDR2 reads LQKENI. CDR3 residues: CASSPRRASNEKLFF. The CDR3 nucleotides read TGTGCCAGCTCACCACGCCGAGCCTCGAATGAAAAACTGTTTTTT.

The chain carries TRBV19 and TRBJ2-3, with 10 bases lining up with TRBD1. The CDR3 has 20 residues. The germline gives CDR1 LNHDA, CDR2 SQIVND (reference sequence). V lost 5 bases to trimming and J lost 1 base; unmatched junction nucleotides: 18. In DNA, the CDR3 is TGTGCCAGTAGTTCCTGGGACAGGGGCCGAACCCGGTTGGGCACAGATACGCAGTATTTT. It codes for CASSSWDRGRTRLGTDTQYF.

The rearrangement links TRBV30 to TRBJ2-1; the match to TRBD2 covers 13 bases. Unmatched junction bases numbered 16, after V lost 4 bases and J lost 4 bases. The CDR3 runs 19 residues. Germline CDR1 is GTSNPN and CDR2 is SVGIG (reference sequence). The CDR3 bases are TGTGCCTGGACGAGCGGTAGGACTAGCGGGAGTGGGGTTTACAATGAGCAGTTCTTC. This translates into CAWTSGRTSGSGVYNEQFF.

The rearrangement uses TRBV15 and TRBJ1-3; a possible D gene is TRBD1 (5 bases). This CDR3 spans 16 amino acids. The germline CDR1 and CDR2 sequences are LNHNV and YYDKDF (reference sequence). Between the trimmed V and J ends, which lost 3 bases and 0 bases, there was a span of 12 bases. CDR3 DNA sequence: TGTGCCACCAGCAGTTTACAGGCTCTCTCTGGAAACACCATATATTTT. It codes for CATSSLQALSGNTIYF.

The CDR3 coding sequence is TGCGCCAGCAGCTTGGGAAATAGCGGATTCACAGATACGCAGTATTTT. Translating it yields CASSLGNSGFTDTQYF. The J gene is TRBJ2-3, the V gene TRBV5-1, with D possibly TRBD2 on 6 matching bases. This CDR3 is 16 amino acids long. The germline gives CDR1 SGHRS, CDR2 YFSETQ. Trimming took off 0 bases at V and 2 bases at J, with 13 bases between the two ends.

This chain joins TRBV6-6 and TRBJ1-2, with D perhaps TRBD1 (5 bases). The germline CDR1 and CDR2 sequences are MNHNY and SVGAGI (reference sequence). Trimming shortened V by 5 bases and J by 4 bases, and 11 bases separated the two germline ends. CDR3 length: 13 amino acids. CDR3 DNA: TGTGCCAGCAGTCATAGACAGTTCTATGGCTACACCTTC. Its protein product is CASSHRQFYGYTF.

The chain combines TRBV5-4 with TRBJ2-5; 7 nucleotides match TRBD2. This CDR3 contains 15 residues. Trimming removed 9 bases from V and 5 bases from J; junction bases left unmatched: 16. CDR1 and CDR2 from the germline V gene are SGHNT and YYREEE (reference sequence). As DNA, the CDR3 is TGTGCCACCACTAACGCGGGAGAACTCTATGAGACCCAGTACTTC. Protein: CATTNAGELYETQYF.

V gene TRBV4-2 combines with J gene TRBJ1-1; 11 nucleotides align to TRBD1. CDR3 length: 15 residues. Germline V gene sequence: CDR1 LGHNA, CDR2 YNFKEQ. V shed 4 bases and J 8 bases; nucleotides not matched to a gene: 9. DNA for the CDR3: TGTGCCAGCAGCCCGTCGCGGACAGGGGGCTCCGAAGCTTTCTTT. Its translation is CASSPSRTGGSEAFF.

This clone was picked up one time. The chain joins TRBV11-3 to TRBJ2-7, with TRBD1 matching over 8 bases. CDR3 size: 14 residues. J was trimmed by 5 bases and V by 3 bases; bases with no gene match: 6. Germline loops: CDR1 SGHNT, CDR2 YENEEA. CDR3 region: CASSFRDRGHEQYF. The CDR3 coding sequence is TGTGCCAGCAGCTTTCGCGACAGGGGCCACGAGCAGTACTTC.

This chain uses TRBV5-5 with TRBJ2-1; D gene unclear. V gave up 6 bases and J gave up 0 bases, with 13 bases separating them. Germline V gene lookup returns CDR1 SGHKS and CDR2 YYEKEE (reference sequence). The CDR3 is 15 amino acids. The CDR3 region is CASTSHLSSYNEQFF. In nucleotides, the CDR3 is TGTGCCAGCACTTCCCACCTGAGCTCCTACAATGAGCAGTTCTTC. The full variable domain, rest sourced from reference TRBV5-5 and TRBJ2-1, is DAGVTQSPTHLIKTRGQQVTLRCSPISGHKSVSWYQQVLGQGPQFIFQYYEKEERGRGNFPDRFSARQFPNYSSELNVNALLLGDSALYLCASTSHLSSYNEQFFGPGTRLTVL.

This chain joins TRBV11-2 and TRBJ1-4; 7 bases map to TRBD1. V was pared by 5 bases and J by 3 bases, with 6 bases of the junction left unmatched. The CDR3 runs to 15 residues. Germline CDR1 SGHAT, CDR2 FQNNGV. CDR3 protein: CASSPRGRSNEKLFF. The CDR3 coding sequence is TGTGCCAGCAGCCCGAGGGGGCGGTCTAATGAAAAACTGTTTTTT.

This chain links TRBV19 with TRBJ1-2, with D hard to call. The V end lost 2 bases, the J end lost 2 bases, and 12 bases lay between the germline ends. From germline, CDR1 is LNHDA and CDR2 SQIVND (reference sequence). The CDR3 is made up of 15 amino acids. The CDR3 DNA follows: TGTGCCAGTAGTATAAGGACGGGAGGGAACTATGGCTACACCTTC. Translating it yields CASSIRTGGNYGYTF.

This clone was detected only once. The rearrangement uses TRBV28 and TRBJ1-3; no clear D. The CDR3 has 13 amino acids. V gave up 5 bases and J gave up 9 bases, with 14 bases separating them. Germline CDR1 and CDR2: MDHEN and SYDVKM. The CDR3: CASSTPPPPTIYF. As DNA, the CDR3 is TGTGCCAGCAGTACCCCTCCCCCCCCCACCATATATTTT.

This clone was seen a single time. The chain carries TRBV12-5 and TRBJ1-1; 7 nucleotides line up with TRBD1. CDR1 is LGHNT and CDR2 is FRNRAP in the germline V gene. V gave up 0 bases and J gave up 3 bases; unmatched junction bases: 4. The CDR3 consists of 15 residues. In DNA, the CDR3 is TGTGCTAGTGGTTTGGTACCAGGGGGGGACACTGAAGCTTTCTTT. The encoded protein is CASGLVPGGDTEAFF.

The chain couples TRBV7-9 to TRBJ2-3; TRBD1 matches 11 bases. Germline assignment: CDR1 SEHNR and CDR2 FQNEAQ (reference sequence). V was pared by 5 bases and J by 1 base, with 8 bases of the junction left unmatched. The CDR3 spans 17 residues. The CDR3 DNA sequence: TGTGCCAGCAGCCCGGGACAGGGGGACTTTGGCACAGATACGCAGTATTTT. Amino acids: CASSPGQGDFGTDTQYF.

The chain combines TRBV7-3 with TRBJ2-1; 10 positions match TRBD2. J lost 9 bases, V lost 3 bases, and 5 bases had no gene match. CDR1 SGHTA and CDR2 FQGTGA come from the germline V gene. This CDR3 contains 14 residues. The CDR3 DNA is TGTGCCAGCAGCTTTGTAGCGGGGGGCAGTGAGCAGTTCTTC. It encodes CASSFVAGGSEQFF.

This chain connects TRBV7-6 to TRBJ1-2; tentatively, D is TRBD1 (6 bases). The germline V gene has CDR1 SGHVS and CDR2 FNYEAQ. V gave up 1 base and J gave up 7 bases, with 22 bases separating them. The CDR3 sequence is 17 residues long. CDR3 region: CASSLGVGQSPRGGYTF. CDR3 coding DNA: TGTGCCAGCAGCTTAGGGGTGGGACAATCACCACGCGGTGGCTACACCTTC.

This clone showed up just a few times. The chain joins TRBV2 to TRBJ1-2, with D uncertain. This CDR3 is 14 amino acids long. V lost 10 bases, J lost 8 bases, and 23 bases lay in between. Germline V gene lookup returns CDR1 SNHLY and CDR2 FYNNEI. In DNA form, the CDR3 reads TGTGCCAAGGCCCCTCCCGGGGTGGGTAAGGGCTACACCTTC. Protein product: CAKAPPGVGKGYTF.

The chain recombines TRBV18 with TRBJ2-7, with 11 bases matching TRBD2. The CDR3 runs to 14 residues. Germline V CDR1 and CDR2: KGHSH, LQKENI. V shed 6 bases and J 1 base; nucleotides not matched to a gene: 2. The CDR3 region has the DNA TGTGCCAGCTCCATAGCGGGGGGGTCCTACGAGCAGTACTTC. Its protein is CASSIAGGSYEQYF.